Listed below are T cell receptor beta chains from one sample, sequenced in a study of CD8+CD57+ T cells in acquired aplastic anemia. TCRdb re-called the reads with MiXCR, one entry per CDR3 protein. The data show approximately 200,000 distinct CDR3 sequences, approximately 50% seen once. What was sequenced was sorted CD4+, CD8+, or CD8+CD57+ T cells (not recorded which) from PBMCs. Source of these receptors: a human donor in good health, serving as a control. Each CDR3 is given with its conserved first and last residue. D genes are given only for firm matches. Only part of the rows carry a size: once, few, many, or a class if the clone is expanded.

cdr3_aa j_call v_call clone_size d_call
CASSLGRANNSPLHF TRBJ1-6 TRBV7-2 . .
CASSIGGDMNTEAFF TRBJ1-1 TRBV19 . .
CSARGVAGRIDTQYF TRBJ2-3 TRBV20-1 . .
CAISDSGIEAFF TRBJ1-1 TRBV10-2 . .
CAISETSVEKLFF TRBJ1-4 TRBV10-3 many .
CASSSLPQGPNTEAFF TRBJ1-1 TRBV19 once .
CSARDKAYGYTF TRBJ1-2 TRBV20-1 few .
CASSLGVSSPLHF TRBJ1-6 TRBV7-6 . .
CAIRFDRGQPQHF TRBJ1-5 TRBV10-3 . TRBD1
CAISTRAGQDYGYTF TRBJ1-2 TRBV10-3 . .
CASSPGPTPRETQYF TRBJ2-5 TRBV4-1 few .
CASSDRVPDNSPLHF TRBJ1-6 TRBV6-5 many TRBD1
CASPHNQGQGLTGELFF TRBJ2-2 TRBV7-3 . TRBD1
CASRDGQGSGNQPQHF TRBJ1-5 TRBV2 . TRBD1
CATSDFGASSFGYTF TRBJ1-2 TRBV24-1 . .
CASSLSWGQETQYF TRBJ2-5 TRBV7-9 many .
CASSLVAGNSYEQYF TRBJ2-3 TRBV7-2 . TRBD2
CATSDRRQETQYF TRBJ2-5 TRBV24-1 . .
CAISGLDSPLHF TRBJ1-6 TRBV10-3 . .
CASSPVRDRGHEGYTF TRBJ1-2 TRBV6-6 many TRBD1
CSVRDGAYEQYF TRBJ2-7 TRBV29-1 . .
CASSPPSQPQHF TRBJ1-5 TRBV12-3/TRBV12-4 . .
CASRQRRELFF TRBJ2-2 TRBV19 medium-sized .
CASSVGSGSGNTIYF TRBJ1-3 TRBV9 . .
CASSFRISGEGETQYF TRBJ2-5 TRBV27 . .
CSASPGTGALPYEQYF TRBJ2-7 TRBV20-1 many .
CASSVGLGADTQYF TRBJ2-3 TRBV19 few TRBD2
CASSAQPGLAGESSYEQYF TRBJ2-7 TRBV7-3 . TRBD2
CASSVGDREYNEQFF TRBJ2-1 TRBV9 . TRBD1
CATNTDTQYF TRBJ2-3 TRBV2 . .
CSARWGARNYGYTF TRBJ1-2 TRBV20-1 once .
CASTWRGASTEAFF TRBJ1-1 TRBV7-9 . .
CASVPGQDTDTQYF TRBJ2-3 TRBV10-3 . TRBD1
CASSVALPQGAANTGELFF TRBJ2-2 TRBV9 many TRBD1
CSVRRRGTEAFF TRBJ1-1 TRBV29-1 . .
CASSIVGVGGYTF TRBJ1-2 TRBV7-2 . .
CASSPWGLDANTQYF TRBJ2-3 TRBV11-2 . TRBD2
CASSFQRGRGDEQFF TRBJ2-1 TRBV12-3/TRBV12-4 many .
CASSQGTGTGIFYGYTF TRBJ1-2 TRBV4-2 . TRBD1